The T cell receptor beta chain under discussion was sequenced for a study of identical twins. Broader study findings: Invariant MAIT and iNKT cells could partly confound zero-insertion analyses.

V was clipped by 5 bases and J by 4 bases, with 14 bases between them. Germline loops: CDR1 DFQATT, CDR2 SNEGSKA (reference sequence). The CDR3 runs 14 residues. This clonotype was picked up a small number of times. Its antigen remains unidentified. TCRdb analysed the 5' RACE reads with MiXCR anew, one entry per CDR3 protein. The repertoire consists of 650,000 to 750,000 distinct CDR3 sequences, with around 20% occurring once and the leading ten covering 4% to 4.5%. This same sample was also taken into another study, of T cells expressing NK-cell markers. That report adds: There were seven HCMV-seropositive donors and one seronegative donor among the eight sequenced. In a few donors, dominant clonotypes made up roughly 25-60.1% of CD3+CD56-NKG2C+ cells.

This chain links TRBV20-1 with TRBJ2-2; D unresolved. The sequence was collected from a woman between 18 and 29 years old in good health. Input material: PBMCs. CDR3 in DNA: TGCAGTGCTTCCTCGGTGGGGTCCACCGGGGAGCTGTTTTTT. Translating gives CSASSVGSTGELFF.